These T cell receptor beta chains were read from a single sample in a study of blood T cell repertoires in COVID-19. Sequencing was performed with immunoSEQ multiplex PCR; in TCRdb, only in-frame clones are kept and a portion is missing. The sample holds roughly 150,000 clones, roughly 84% seen once. The sample consisted of peripheral blood. All receptors come from a woman aged 45 to 65 in a cohort sampled during active or convalescent COVID-19. Both conserved end residues are part of each CDR3. D genes are given only for firm matches. The size of a clone is reported for some rows only, either as once, few or many, or as a class for expanded clones.

D	length	V	size	J	DNA	CDR3
NA	14	TRBV7-2	NA	TRBJ1-2	TGTGCCAGCAGCTTAGGACAGGAGGTTGATGGCTACACCTTC	CASSLGQEVDGYTF
NA	15	TRBV19	NA	TRBJ1-1	TGTGCCAGTTTGTCCATTACCGGGGGGAACACTGAAGCTTTCTTT	CASLSITGGNTEAFF
NA	14	TRBV6-5	NA	TRBJ1-2	TGTGCCAGCAGGTCACCCAGGGATAACTATGGCTACACCTTC	CASRSPRDNYGYTF
NA	14	TRBV7-9	NA	TRBJ1-2	TGTGCCAGCAGCTTAGCGCAGGACACCTATGGCTACACCTTC	CASSLAQDTYGYTF
NA	14	TRBV6-4	NA	TRBJ1-1	TGTGCCAGCAGTGACTCACCGGAGGACACTGAAGCTTTCTTT	CASSDSPEDTEAFF
NA	15	TRBV7-6	NA	TRBJ1-1	TGTGCCAGCAGCTTAGGAGGACAGCATAACACTGAAGCTTTCTTT	CASSLGGQHNTEAFF
NA	15	TRBV7-2	NA	TRBJ1-5	TGTGCCAGCAGCCCCAGCGGGTATAGCAATCAGCCCCAGCATTTT	CASSPSGYSNQPQHF
TRBD1	17	TRBV13	once	TRBJ2-2	TGTGCCAGCAGCAAAACTGCCGGGACAGGGGCCACCGGGGAGCTGTTTTTT	CASSKTAGTGATGELFF
NA	17	TRBV5-5	NA	TRBJ1-6	TGTGCCAGCAGCTTGGCCGCCGTCAAGGGGCCTAATTCACCCCTCCACTTT	CASSLAAVKGPNSPLHF
TRBD1	16	TRBV6-1	once	TRBJ2-3	TGTGCCAGCAGTGACCGGACAGGGACGAGCACAGATACGCAGTATTTT	CASSDRTGTSTDTQYF
TRBD2	16	TRBV11-1	few	TRBJ2-1	TGTGCCAGCAGCTTCGTTCGACTAGCGGGGGTGGGTGAGCAGTTCTTC	CASSFVRLAGVGEQFF
TRBD2	17	TRBV3-1/TRBV3-2	NA	TRBJ2-5	TGTGCCAGCAGCCCCTGCCCTAAGCGGGGGGTCCAAGAGACCCAGTACTTC	CASSPCPKRGVQETQYF
TRBD1	13	TRBV20-1	few	TRBJ1-2	TGCAGTGCTAGTGGGACAGGCACCTATGGCTACACCTTC	CSASGTGTYGYTF
NA	15	TRBV5-4	NA	TRBJ2-6	TGTGCCAGCAGCCGACAGATCTCTGGGGCCAACGTCCTGACTTTC	CASSRQISGANVLTF
NA	15	TRBV3-1/TRBV3-2	NA	TRBJ2-2	TGTGCCAGCAGCCAAGGCGGGGTTAACACCGGGGAGCTGTTTTTT	CASSQGGVNTGELFF
TRBD2	16	TRBV6-2/TRBV6-3	NA	TRBJ2-7	TGTGCCAGCAGCCGTTATACCGGGACTATCTCCTACGAGCAGTACTTC	CASSRYTGTISYEQYF
NA	15	TRBV6-2/TRBV6-3	NA	TRBJ2-5	TGTGCCAGCAGTTACGGGGGGGGCCTTCCGACGACCCAGTACTTC	CASSYGGGLPTTQYF
TRBD1	16	TRBV7-2	NA	TRBJ1-3	TGTGCCAGCAGCTCTTCGACAGGGCTCGCCGGAAACACCATATATTTT	CASSSSTGLAGNTIYF
NA	15	TRBV3-1/TRBV3-2	few	TRBJ2-1	TGTGCCAGCAGCACTAGTGGGCTATCCCACAATGAGCAGTTCTTC	CASSTSGLSHNEQFF
TRBD2	16	TRBV6-6	NA	TRBJ2-3	TGTGCCAGCAGTTACCCCCTAGCGGGAGGCACAGATACGCAGTATTTT	CASSYPLAGGTDTQYF
TRBD1	15	TRBV6-5	NA	TRBJ2-1	TGTGCCAGCAGTTACATGGCAGGGGGCTACAATGAGCAGTTCTTC	CASSYMAGGYNEQFF
NA	16	TRBV6-1	NA	TRBJ2-1	TGTGCCAGCAGTGAGGGGACTTTGGAGCCCTACAATGAGCAGTTCTTC	CASSEGTLEPYNEQFF
NA	14	TRBV30	NA	TRBJ1-5	TGTGCCTGGAGTTGGGGGACGGGAGGACAGCCCCAGCATTTT	CAWSWGTGGQPQHF
TRBD2	16	TRBV29-1	NA	TRBJ2-2	TGCAGCGTAAAAACAGCGGGGGTAATCGGCACCGGGGAGCTGTTTTTT	CSVKTAGVIGTGELFF
TRBD1	14	TRBV19	NA	TRBJ1-2	TGTGCCACCGAAATCACAGGGGTCCCCTATGGCTACACCTTC	CATEITGVPYGYTF
NA	14	TRBV14	NA	TRBJ2-7	TGTGCCAGCAGCCAACTAGGACTCAACTACGAGCAGTACTTC	CASSQLGLNYEQYF
TRBD1	15	TRBV9	NA	TRBJ2-2	TGTGCCAGCAGCACCGGACAGGGGGAGGCCGGGGAGCTGTTTTTT	CASSTGQGEAGELFF
NA	13	TRBV6-5	NA	TRBJ1-5	TGTGCCAGCAGACAGGGTTCGAATCAGCCCCAGCATTTT	CASRQGSNQPQHF
TRBD1	16	TRBV7-9	NA	TRBJ1-2	TGTGCCAGCAGCTACCAGCCCGGACAGGGGAACTATGGCTACACCTTC	CASSYQPGQGNYGYTF